Listed below are T cell receptor beta chains from one sample, sequenced in a study of cytomegalovirus exposure and HLA in healthy donors. Profiling relied on immunoSEQ multiplex PCR, and the TCRdb table lists in-frame clones only, not all of them. Among 150,000 to 180,000 clones, about 68% were seen once, and the ten largest hold 2.1%. The sequencing input was PBMCs. The origin of the receptors is a man aged 25 to 40 in good health and CMV-seronegative. Each CDR3 is given with its conserved first and last residue. Fields, in order: CDR3 protein, V gene, CDR3 length, clone size, J gene. Some rows have no size entry. The others give once, few or many, or a class for an expanded clone.

CSVWDRTNTGELFF TRBV29-1 14 . TRBJ2-2
CASSENSGLGLAGGYEQFF TRBV2 19 . TRBJ2-1
CASSSQGAAEAFF TRBV2 13 . TRBJ1-1
CASSRVQGGEFF TRBV14 12 . TRBJ2-1
CASSPNSGGPYEQYF TRBV5-1 15 . TRBJ2-7
CASSARLAGVQETQYF TRBV9 16 . TRBJ2-5
CASSPDISYEQYF TRBV18 13 . TRBJ2-7
CSVEKLGDSSYEQYF TRBV29-1 15 . .
CASSFSGGVDTQYF TRBV11-3 14 . TRBJ2-3
CASSSSYLGEQYF TRBV27 13 . TRBJ2-7
CASSHSGGTGELFF TRBV7-2 14 . TRBJ2-2
CASSAEGNQPQHF TRBV2 13 . TRBJ1-5
CASSSLHISYEQYF TRBV11-1 14 . TRBJ2-7
CASSYSPPTGINNEQFF TRBV6-7 17 . TRBJ2-1
CASSASPGNTEAFF TRBV6-4 14 few TRBJ1-1
CASSPLSGTVSYEQYF TRBV7-2 16 few TRBJ2-7
CASSKDRDTEAFF TRBV5-1 13 . TRBJ1-1
CASSLVGASNQPQHF TRBV6-5 15 few TRBJ1-5
CASSPGTGQGVKEQYF TRBV4-3 16 . TRBJ2-7
CASSLGLAGANTGELFF TRBV5-4 17 . TRBJ2-2
CASSLELAGAYEYEQYF TRBV7-2 17 . TRBJ2-7
CASSQGGVVTEAFF TRBV4-2 14 . TRBJ1-1
CASSQRQGSDSPLHF TRBV4-2 15 . TRBJ1-6
CASSLFLGQGHYGYPF TRBV28 16 . TRBJ1-2
CASSLEGGTGELFF TRBV7-6 14 . TRBJ2-2
CASSTGLTQETQYF TRBV11-3 14 . TRBJ2-5
CASSLQGAGGYPF TRBV5-4 13 once TRBJ1-2
CAISLGQRDGDEQFF TRBV10-3 15 . TRBJ2-1
CASSTQGAYEQYF TRBV19 13 . TRBJ2-7
CASSRGGQTEAFF TRBV18 13 . TRBJ1-1
CASSTPKGAETQYF TRBV19 14 . TRBJ2-5
CASSLGIDRGETQYF TRBV5-1 15 . TRBJ2-5
CASSLEVGGNYGYTF TRBV5-1 15 . TRBJ1-2
CATSAGSPEDTQYF TRBV6-1 14 . TRBJ2-3
CASSFVAGVSYEQYF TRBV28 15 few TRBJ2-7
CASSFRTTSRQPQHF TRBV28 15 . TRBJ1-5
CASSRVAFEGNEQFF TRBV5-1 15 . TRBJ2-1
CSALLEVKETQYF TRBV29-1 13 . TRBJ2-5
CASRQGNDYGYTF TRBV6-1 13 . TRBJ1-2
CASSQTLGGGEDTQYF TRBV4-3 16 . TRBJ2-3
CASSRGGKNSPLHF TRBV7-2 14 few TRBJ1-6
CASSWDRENEQFF TRBV19 13 few TRBJ2-1
CASSPGLPSGELFF TRBV6-5 14 . TRBJ2-2
CASRTGTYNNEQFF TRBV25-1 14 . TRBJ2-1
CASSTSGTEISYSNQPQNF TRBV7-3 19 . TRBJ1-5
CASSSRTGANTEAFF TRBV5-1 15 . TRBJ1-1
CASSEGAASSYEQYF TRBV2 15 . TRBJ2-7
CASRASDRPNTEAFF TRBV9 15 . TRBJ1-1